This T cell receptor (beta chain) was profiled in a study of cytomegalovirus exposure and HLA in healthy donors. At the level of the study: From donors who were HLA-typed, an early data release held 80 million or so unique TCRs. Study conclusions and caveats: Associated with cytomegalovirus, according to the listing, were 150 to 200 TCR beta chains. According to a later analysis, most TCR beta chains associated with CMV appeared HLA-restricted. A missense DCLRE1C variant was associated with V- and J-gene trimming of TCR beta chains in a later analysis, and an independent cohort replicated the association.

This clone was seen a few times. The antigen is undetermined. The study ran its PCR with 60 Vbeta and 13 Jbeta primers. The table came from immunoSEQ multiplex PCR; TCRdb's copy has only in-frame clones and leaves some out. The data show approximately 90,000 clones, with around 8% seen just once and 2.3% held by the top ten. Sequencing input: PBMCs. This TCR was recovered from a middle-aged man in good health and CMV-seronegative.

The CDR3 loop is CASSFGTRGSHEQFF. The CDR3 DNA reads as TGCGCCAGCAGCTTTGGGACTAGAGGGAGTCATGAGCAGTTCTTC. The V call is TRBV5-1, the J call TRBJ2-1; TRBD2 matches 8 bases. V lost 2 bases and J lost 8; bases outside the gene matches: 9. CDR1 is SGHRS, CDR2 YFSETQ, per germline. This CDR3 is 15 amino acids long. The whole variable domain, remainder taken from reference TRBV5-1 and TRBJ2-1, is KAGVTQTPRYLIKTRGQQVTLSCSPISGHRSVSWYQQTPGQGLQFLFEYFSETQRNKGNFPGRFSGRQFSNSRSEMNVSTLELGDSALYLCASSFGTRGSHEQFFGPGTRLTVL.